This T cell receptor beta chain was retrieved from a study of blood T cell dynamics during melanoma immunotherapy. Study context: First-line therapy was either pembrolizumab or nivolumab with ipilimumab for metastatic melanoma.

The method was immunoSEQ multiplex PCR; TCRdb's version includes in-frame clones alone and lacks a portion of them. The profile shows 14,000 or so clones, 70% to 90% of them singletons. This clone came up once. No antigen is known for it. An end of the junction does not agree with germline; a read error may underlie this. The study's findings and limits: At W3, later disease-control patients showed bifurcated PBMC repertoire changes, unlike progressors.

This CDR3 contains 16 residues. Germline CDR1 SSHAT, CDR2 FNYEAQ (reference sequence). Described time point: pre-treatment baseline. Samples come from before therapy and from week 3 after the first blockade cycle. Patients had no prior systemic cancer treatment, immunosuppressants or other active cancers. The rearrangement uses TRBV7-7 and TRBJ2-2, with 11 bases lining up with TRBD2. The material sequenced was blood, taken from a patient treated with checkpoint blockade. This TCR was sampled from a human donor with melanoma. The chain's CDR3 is CASSKLAGARTGELFF. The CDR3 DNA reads TGTGCTAGCAGCAAACTAGCGGGGGCGAGGACCGGGGAGCTGTTTTTT.